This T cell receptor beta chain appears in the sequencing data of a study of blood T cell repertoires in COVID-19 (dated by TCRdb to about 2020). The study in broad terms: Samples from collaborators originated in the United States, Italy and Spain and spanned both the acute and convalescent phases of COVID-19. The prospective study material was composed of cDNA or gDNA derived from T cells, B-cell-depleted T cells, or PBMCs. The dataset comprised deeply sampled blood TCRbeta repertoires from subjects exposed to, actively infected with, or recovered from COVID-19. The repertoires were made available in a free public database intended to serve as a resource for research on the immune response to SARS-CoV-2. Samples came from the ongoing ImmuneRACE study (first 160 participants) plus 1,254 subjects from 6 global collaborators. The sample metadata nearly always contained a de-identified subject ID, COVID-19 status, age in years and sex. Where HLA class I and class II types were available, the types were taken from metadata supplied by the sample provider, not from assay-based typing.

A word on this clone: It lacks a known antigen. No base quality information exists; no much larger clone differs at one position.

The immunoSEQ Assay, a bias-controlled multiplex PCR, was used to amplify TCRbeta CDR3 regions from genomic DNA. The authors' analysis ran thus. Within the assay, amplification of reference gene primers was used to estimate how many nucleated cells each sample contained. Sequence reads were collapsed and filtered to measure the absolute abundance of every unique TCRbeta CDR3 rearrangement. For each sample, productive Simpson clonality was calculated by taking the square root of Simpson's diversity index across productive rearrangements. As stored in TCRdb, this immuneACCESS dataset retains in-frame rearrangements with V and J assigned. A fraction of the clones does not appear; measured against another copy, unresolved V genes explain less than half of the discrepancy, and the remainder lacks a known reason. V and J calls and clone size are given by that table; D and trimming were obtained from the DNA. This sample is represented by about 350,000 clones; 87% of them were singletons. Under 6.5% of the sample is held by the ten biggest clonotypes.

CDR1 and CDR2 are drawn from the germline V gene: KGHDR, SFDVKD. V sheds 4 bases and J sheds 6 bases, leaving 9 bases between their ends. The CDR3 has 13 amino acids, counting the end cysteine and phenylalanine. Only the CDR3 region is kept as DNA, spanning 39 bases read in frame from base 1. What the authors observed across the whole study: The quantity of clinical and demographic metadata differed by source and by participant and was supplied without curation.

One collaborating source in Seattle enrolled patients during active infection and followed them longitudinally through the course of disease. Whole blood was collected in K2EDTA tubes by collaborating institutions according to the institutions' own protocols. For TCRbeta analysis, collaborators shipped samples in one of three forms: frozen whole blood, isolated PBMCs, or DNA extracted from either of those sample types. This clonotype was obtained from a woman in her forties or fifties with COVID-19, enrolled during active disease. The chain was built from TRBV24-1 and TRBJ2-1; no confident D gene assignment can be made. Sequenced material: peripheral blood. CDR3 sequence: CATSDRLGNEQFF. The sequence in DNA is TGTGCCACCAGTGACCGACTTGGCAATGAGCAGTTCTTC.